This entry lists 9 T cell receptor beta chains sequenced from one sample in a study of T cells in Graves' hyperthyroidism and ophthalmopathy (dated by TCRdb to between 2018 and 2021). Library preparation was by multiplex PCR. The sample was run on an Illumina HiSeq 2000. The TCR beta CDR3 regions were amplified from the RNA transcripts. For the first round of RT-PCR on the TCR CDR3, the HTBI primer set was used together with the Qiagen OneStep RT-PCR kit. TCRdb trimmed the raw reads at Q25, called clones with MiXCR and kept productive beta chains. Here each entry gathers all rows of one CDR3 protein and keeps the most common genes and DNA. This sample is represented by roughly 500,000 distinct CDR3 sequences; about 20% of them were singletons. Approximately 49% of the sample is held by the ten biggest clonotypes. Material for sequencing was blood. These receptors were collected from a woman aged 70-85 years with Graves' ophthalmopathy.

This clonotype occurred a few times. V and J are TRBV24-1 and TRBJ1-1, with D unresolved. Trimming removed 2 bases from V and 3 bases from J, with 6 bases in between. The CDR3 has 13 residues. Germline V gives CDR1 KGHDR, CDR2 SFDVKD. CDR3 protein: CATSDSIYTEAFF. The DNA for the CDR3 is TGTGCCACCAGTGATTCGATATACACTGAAGCTTTCTTT.

This clonotype has more than one count but fewer than ten. The gene calls are TRBV5-1 and TRBJ1-4; D gene uncertain. Germline assignment: CDR1 SGHRS and CDR2 YFSETQ. The CDR3 runs 13 residues. V lost 0 bases and J lost 8, with 8 bases in between. CDR3 in amino acids: CASSLEVGEKLFF. CDR3 DNA: TGCGCCAGCAGCTTGGAGGTAGGGGAAAAACTGTTTTTT.

The chain recombines TRBV27 with TRBJ2-2; D remains ambiguous. V lost 3 bases, J lost 2 bases, and 7 bases lay in between. The CDR3 loop spans 14 amino acids. CDR1 MNHEY and CDR2 SMNVEV come from the germline V gene (reference sequence). CDR3 loop: CASSLYSNTGELFF. As DNA, the CDR3 is TGTGCCAGCAGTTTGTACTCTAACACCGGGGAGCTGTTTTTT.

This clonotype showed up just a few times. The rearrangement uses TRBV27 and TRBJ2-1; D could derive from TRBD1 or TRBD2 (6 bases each). Trimming removed 5 bases from V and 10 bases from J, with 24 bases in between. This CDR3 is 16 amino acids long. Germline V CDR1 and CDR2: MNHEY, SMNVEV (reference sequence). Here the CDR3 reads CASSQYRDKGRGEQFF. Here the CDR3 DNA reads TGTGCCAGCAGTCAGTACCGGGACAAGGGACGGGGGGAGCAGTTCTTC.

This clonotype was seen only a few times. The chain couples TRBV20-1 to TRBJ2-3; TRBD2 matches at 7 bases. The V gene end was trimmed by 6 bases and the J gene end by 2 bases; junction bases not matched to a gene: 5. The germline CDR1 and CDR2 sequences are DFQATT and SNEGSKA (reference sequence). CDR3 length equals 13 residues. The CDR3 sequence is CSAGGLATDTQYF. The DNA for the CDR3 is TGCAGTGCGGGGGGGTTGGCCACAGATACGCAGTATTTT.

The rearrangement joins TRBV4-1 to TRBJ2-5; 13 positions agree with TRBD2. With V trimmed by 1 base and J by 4 bases, 3 bases remained unmatched. Germline lookup yields CDR1 MGHRA and CDR2 YSYEKL. The length of the CDR3 is 16 residues. This chain's CDR3 is CASSQVWTSGRETQYF. DNA for the CDR3: TGCGCCAGCAGCCAAGTTTGGACTAGCGGGAGAGAGACCCAGTACTTC.

V gene TRBV15 combines with J gene TRBJ2-1; 13 bases align to TRBD2. V dropped 0 bases and J dropped 8; count of bases not matched to a gene: 7. The CDR3 totals 17 residues. Germline-derived CDR1 and CDR2 are LNHNV and YYDKDF (reference sequence). The CDR3 is CATSRDPGTSGKHEQFF. The CDR3, as DNA: TGTGCCACCAGCAGAGATCCCGGGACTAGCGGGAAACATGAGCAGTTCTTC.

This clonotype was detected a few times. The chain has TRBV5-1 and TRBJ2-1; D possibly corresponds to TRBD2 (6 bases). This CDR3 has 16 residues. The germline CDR1 and CDR2 sequences are SGHRS and YFSETQ. V lost 0 bases to trimming and J lost 5 bases, with 15 bases between them. The CDR3 spells CASSLEYAGRDNEQFF. CDR3 sequence (DNA): TGCGCCAGCAGCTTGGAGTACGCGGGAAGAGACAATGAGCAGTTCTTC.

This clonotype was observed at least ten times. J is TRBJ1-5 and V is TRBV24-1; perhaps TRBD1 as D (5 bases). The CDR3 runs 12 residues. V was shortened by 9 bases and J by 6 bases, with 11 bases between the two germline ends. The germline V gene has CDR1 KGHDR and CDR2 SFDVKD. CDR3 DNA sequence: TGTGCCACCGGGCCAGGGTCTCAGCCCCAGCATTTT. Translation gives CATGPGSQPQHF.